This T cell receptor beta chain came from a study of blood T cell repertoires in COVID-19. Across the study: From the United States, Italy and Spain came samples of acute and convalescent COVID-19. T cells, B-cell-depleted T cells, or PBMCs supplied cDNA or gDNA.

As originally analysed: Amplification of reference gene primers provided the estimated nucleated cell counts. The data were produced by immunoSEQ multiplex PCR, yet TCRdb's version contains in-frame clones alone and is incomplete. V, J and clone size were drawn from that table, and D and trimming were deduced from the DNA. The sample lists 95,000 to 150,000 clones, roughly 80% occurring once. This clone appeared a single time. Trimming took 7 bases from V and 3 from J, leaving 7 bases between them. The CDR3 consists of 11 residues. The V gene's germline CDR1 is SGHRS and CDR2 YFSETQ. This chain uses TRBV5-1 with TRBJ1-1, with D uncertain. The TCR originated in a human donor in a cohort sampled during active COVID-19. The source material was peripheral blood. The CDR3 bases are TGCGCCAGCGCGAGGGACACTGAAGCTTTCTTT. Translation gives CASARDTEAFF.